Included here is one T cell receptor beta chain sequence, with context. This record comes from a study of cytomegalovirus exposure and HLA in healthy donors. The assay was immunoSEQ multiplex PCR, and TCRdb's table has in-frame clones only and misses some. Here the sample spans 150,000 or so clones, 80% to 90% being singletons. The sequence was collected from a woman between 18 and 29 years old in good health and CMV-seropositive. Material for sequencing was PBMCs.

This CDR3 reads CASSQRRGPGTGELFF. The DNA for the CDR3 is TGCGCCAGCAGTCAGCGTAGGGGGCCGGGGACCGGGGAGCTGTTTTTT. V is TRBV23-1 and J is TRBJ2-2, with 7 bases that match TRBD1. TRBV23-1 is identified as an open reading frame with a role that is uncertain. V trimming: 3 bases; J trimming: 5 bases; junction bases outside the gene matches: 9. The CDR3 covers 16 residues.